Each of the 6 T cell receptor beta chains below was sequenced from the same sample in a study of a mutant IDH1 vaccine in newly diagnosed glioma. For these receptors, no antigen is known. Sequencing used immunoSEQ multiplex PCR; TCRdb keeps in-frame clones, though not all of them. The sample includes tens of thousands of clones, around 76% seen only once; the top ten take just over 7.5%. The time point denotes: week 35, safety follow-up. Vaccination used 300 ug of mutant IDH1 20-mer peptide per dose, with topical imiquimod. The sample here was PBMCs, taken from a glioma patient whose treatment included an IDH1 peptide vaccine. The receptors come from a man aged 45 to 65 with glioma.

The rearrangement uses TRBV6-5 and TRBJ1-4, with 7 bases identical to TRBD1. Germline values: CDR1 MNHEY, CDR2 SVGAGI. V gave up 6 bases and J gave up 6 bases; unmatched junction bases: 4. The CDR3 spans 13 residues. The CDR3 region has the DNA TGTGCCAGCAGGGGGACAGTTTATGAAAAACTGTTTTTT. Its protein product is CASRGTVYEKLFF.

This chain uses TRBV25-1 with TRBJ2-7, with D unclear. Trimming left V 4 bases short and J 6 bases short, with 16 bases between. CDR1 is MGHDK and CDR2 is SYGVNS in the germline V gene. The CDR3 loop spans 14 amino acids. Written as DNA, the CDR3 is TGTGCCAGCAGTGGACAACAAGTTCGCAGCGAGCAGTACTTC. Translated: CASSGQQVRSEQYF.

This clone was detected once. The V and J genes are TRBV7-6 and TRBJ1-1; D may be TRBD1 (5 bases). Germline V CDR1 and CDR2: SGHVS, FNYEAQ. The CDR3 is made up of 16 amino acids. Between the trimmed V and J ends, which lost 1 base and 4 bases, there was a span of 16 bases. The CDR3 region is CASSLGGTGLVTEAFF. As DNA, the CDR3 is TGTGCCAGCAGCTTAGGGGGGACGGGGCTGGTCACTGAAGCTTTCTTT.

This chain uses TRBV5-6 with TRBJ1-1; the D is unclear. Trimming shortened V by 0 bases and J by 8 bases, and 17 bases separated the two germline ends. The germline CDR1 and CDR2 sequences are SGHDT and YYEEEE. This CDR3 is built from 15 residues. Here the CDR3 reads CASSLGGGGVHEAFF. In DNA form, the CDR3 reads TGTGCCAGCAGCTTGGGTGGAGGCGGGGTCCACGAAGCTTTCTTT.

The genes are TRBV4-1 and TRBJ2-3; D tentatively fits TRBD1 or TRBD2 (5 bases each). Per the germline V gene, CDR1 is MGHRA and CDR2 is YSYEKL. The CDR3 extends over 14 amino acids. V lost 5 bases and J 0 bases, leaving 9 bases between the germline ends. For the CDR3, the DNA is TGCGCCAGCAGCGGGACCGGGAGCACAGATACGCAGTATTTT. Translated: CASSGTGSTDTQYF.

The chain uses TRBV5-1 and TRBJ1-1, with unresolved D. Germline V gene data show CDR1 as SGHRS and CDR2 as YFSETQ. This CDR3 has 14 amino acids. The ends were cut back, 0 bases at V and 1 base at J, with 7 bases in the middle. The DNA for the CDR3 is TGCGCCAGCAGCTTGGGGGCGGCGAACACTGAAGCTTTCTTT. It translates to CASSLGAANTEAFF.